The 31 T cell receptor beta chains reported below all come from one sample, sequenced in a study of blood T cell repertoires in COVID-19. Measured with immunoSEQ multiplex PCR; TCRdb has only the in-frame clones, and not every one. The profile shows around 200,000 clones, over 80% of them singletons. Sequenced input: peripheral blood. The receptors shown here come from a woman in her 40s with COVID-19, enrolled during active disease.

This clone turned up a few times. The chain couples TRBV14 to TRBJ2-7; TRBD1 might be the D (5 bases). From germline, CDR1 is SGHDN and CDR2 FVKESK. The CDR3 has 14 amino acids. Trimming took off 1 base at V and 2 bases at J, with 9 bases between the two ends. As DNA, the CDR3 is TGTGCCAGCAGCCAAGGCAGGGCAGCCTACGAGCAGTACTTC. This encodes CASSQGRAAYEQYF. The whole variable domain, filled in from reference TRBV14 and TRBJ2-7, reads EAGVTQFPSHSVIEKGQTVTLRCDPISGHDNLYWYRRVMGKEIKFLLHFVKESKQDESGMPNNRFLAERTGGTYSTLKVQPAELEDSGVYFCASSQGRAAYEQYFGPGTRLTVT.

V is TRBV19 and J is TRBJ1-4; TRBD1 matches at 8 bases. V trimming: 7 bases; J trimming: 6 bases; junction bases outside the gene matches: 7. The V gene's germline CDR1 is LNHDA and CDR2 SQIVND (reference sequence). This CDR3 region has 14 residues. The CDR3 spells CASIRTGGDEKLFF. The CDR3, as DNA: TGTGCCAGTATTCGCACAGGGGGGGATGAAAAACTGTTTTTT.

As for this clone: Compared with germline, one end of the junction differs, possibly owing to a read error. This chain links TRBV7-7 with TRBJ1-1; TRBD1 aligns across 8 bases. This CDR3 spans 19 amino acids. Germline loops: CDR1 SSHAT, CDR2 FNYEAQ (reference sequence). CDR3 amino acids: CASSLESSGQGHMNTEAFF. In DNA form, the CDR3 reads TGTGCTAGCAGCTTAGAATCATCAGGACAGGGACATATGAACACTGAAGCTTTCTTT.

The V and J genes are TRBV6-1 and TRBJ2-3, with D possibly being TRBD1 (7 bases). This CDR3 contains 15 residues. CDR1 is MNHNS and CDR2 is SASEGT in the germline V gene. The V gene lost 3 bases and the J gene lost 4 bases, with 14 bases spanning the gap. DNA of the CDR3: TGTGCCAGCAGTGATGATGACAGGGAGGCAGATACGCAGTATTTT. Amino acids: CASSDDDREADTQYF.

This sequence joins TRBV2 and TRBJ2-3; 7 bases map to TRBD1. Trimming took 1 base from V and 2 from J; bases not matched to a gene: 3. This CDR3 has 15 residues. The germline V gene has CDR1 SNHLY and CDR2 FYNNEI. CDR3 amino acids: CASSEEGGPTDTQYF. In DNA, the CDR3 is TGTGCCAGCAGTGAAGAAGGGGGCCCCACAGATACGCAGTATTTT.

The gene calls are TRBV7-8 and TRBJ1-5, with TRBD1 identical over 8 bases. The CDR3 is made up of 18 amino acids. V dropped 5 bases and J dropped 1; count of bases not matched to a gene: 13. The V gene's germline CDR1 is SGHVS and CDR2 FQNEAQ. The CDR3 is CASSEKGQVFGSNQPQHF. The CDR3 bases are TGTGCCAGCAGCGAAAAGGGACAGGTTTTCGGCAGCAATCAGCCCCAGCATTTT.

This clone was observed a few times. The gene calls are TRBV9 and TRBJ2-1, with 7 bases lining up with TRBD2. The CDR3 extends over 16 amino acids. Germline V gene sequence: CDR1 SGDLS, CDR2 YYNGEE. Trimming at V came to 3 bases and at J to 3 bases, leaving 9 bases not matched to a gene. For the CDR3, the DNA is TGTGCCAGCAGCGCCCGCGGGAGCGGGTTCTACAATGAGCAGTTCTTC. It encodes CASSARGSGFYNEQFF. Variable domain in full (rest from reference TRBV9 and TRBJ2-1): DSGVTQTPKHLITATGQRVTLRCSPRSGDLSVYWYQQSLDQGLQFLIQYYNGEERAKGNILERFSAQQFPDLHSELNLSSLELGDSALYFCASSARGSGFYNEQFFGPGTRLTVL.

This chain links TRBV28 with TRBJ2-5; D is perhaps TRBD1 (6 bases). V was pared by 6 bases and J by 3 bases, with 11 bases between. The CDR3 is made up of 13 amino acids. Per the germline V gene, CDR1 is MDHEN and CDR2 is SYDVKM. The CDR3 DNA is TGTGCCAGCAGGGCGGCAGGGGAAGAGACCCAGTACTTC. Protein sequence: CASRAAGEETQYF.

This chain uses TRBV19 with TRBJ1-4; 12 positions agree with TRBD1. The V and J ends lost 6 bases and 6 bases, in that order; junction bases with no gene match: 20. This CDR3 has 20 amino acids. Germline lookup yields CDR1 LNHDA and CDR2 SQIVND (reference sequence). The CDR3 spells CASSARARDRGLSLHEKLFF. Written as DNA, the CDR3 is TGTGCCAGTAGCGCTCGTGCCCGGGACAGGGGGCTCAGTCTGCATGAAAAACTGTTTTTT.

CDR3 bases: TGTGCCAGCAGAGCGGACAGACTTGGAAACACCATATATTTT. Translated, it gives CASRADRLGNTIYF. The rearrangement joins TRBV6-6 to TRBJ1-3; possible D gene TRBD1, 6 bases. Trimming removed 6 bases at V and 3 bases at J, with 12 bases between. Looked up from germline, CDR1 is MNHNY and CDR2 is SVGAGI (reference sequence). This CDR3 has 14 amino acids.

The chain joins TRBV11-2 to TRBJ1-1; D is perhaps TRBD1 (6 bases). V lost 5 bases to trimming and J lost 7 bases, with 17 bases between them. Germline CDR1 and CDR2: SGHAT and FQNNGV. The CDR3 length is 14 residues. The CDR3 DNA is TGTGCCAGCAGCCCAGACAGGTGGGGCCATGAAGCTTTCTTT. As protein: CASSPDRWGHEAFF.

Notes on this clone: This sample includes further DNA sequences coding for the same CDR3. The J gene is TRBJ2-7, the V gene TRBV27; 7 positions match TRBD2. Germline values: CDR1 MNHEY, CDR2 SMNVEV (reference sequence). This CDR3 has 13 amino acids. The V and J ends lost 3 bases and 1 base, in that order; junction bases with no gene match: 0. CDR3 nucleotides: TGTGCCAGCAGTTTGGGAGGGTCCTACGAGCAGTACTTC. Translating it yields CASSLGGSYEQYF.

V usage is TRBV6-4 and J usage is TRBJ2-2; a weak D match, TRBD2 (5 bases). Germline V CDR1 and CDR2: MRHNA, SNTAGT. CDR3 size: 13 residues. V shed 4 bases and J shed 5 bases, with 8 bases lying between them. Written as DNA, the CDR3 is TGTGCCAGCAGTGGAGCGGAGACCGGGGAGCTGTTTTTT. Protein: CASSGAETGELFF.

The chain has TRBV7-9 and TRBJ2-7, with 7 bases identical to TRBD1. This CDR3 comprises 19 residues. CDR1 and CDR2 from the germline V gene are SEHNR and FQNEAQ (reference sequence). V was clipped by 5 bases and J by 0 bases; unmatched bases: 19. CDR3 bases: TGTGCCAGCAGCAACACCGGACAGGCCGAACGTGTATTCTCCTACGAGCAGTACTTC. Its protein product is CASSNTGQAERVFSYEQYF.

The chain links TRBV6-5 to TRBJ2-7; D perhaps matches TRBD1 (6 bases). The CDR3 runs to 14 residues. The ends were cut back, 5 bases at V and 0 bases at J, with 11 bases in the middle. Looked up from germline, CDR1 is MNHEY and CDR2 is SVGAGI. The CDR3 nucleotides are TGTGCCAGCAGTCCGGACAGATCCTCCTACGAGCAGTACTTC. Translated: CASSPDRSSYEQYF.

The J gene is TRBJ1-4, the V gene TRBV27; D perhaps matches TRBD1 (5 bases). Germline CDR1 reads MNHEY; CDR2 reads SMNVEV (reference sequence). Deletions cut 3 bases from V and 0 bases from J, with 8 bases between. This CDR3 has 15 residues. The CDR3 DNA sequence: TGTGCCAGCAGTTTGGGGGGGGCAACTAATGAAAAACTGTTTTTT. Its protein product is CASSLGGATNEKLFF.

This clone was seen at least ten times. J is TRBJ2-2 and V is TRBV7-7; no definite D call. Germline V gene lookup returns CDR1 SSHAT and CDR2 FNYEAQ (reference sequence). V lost 6 bases and J lost 1, with 15 bases in between. The CDR3 is made up of 16 amino acids. The CDR3 DNA sequence: TGTGCCAGCAGGCTCACTCGAGCAGGGAACACCGGGGAGCTGTTTTTT. Translation gives CASRLTRAGNTGELFF.

The gene calls are TRBV6-1 and TRBJ2-7, with 9 nucleotides matching TRBD2. From germline, CDR1 is MNHNS and CDR2 SASEGT. Trimming cost V 1 base and J 2 bases; bases outside gene matches: 3. The CDR3 has 15 residues. The DNA of the CDR3 is TGTGCCAGCAGTGAAGAGGGCGGGAGGGCCTACGAGCAGTACTTC. It translates to CASSEEGGRAYEQYF.

The rearrangement uses TRBV12-3 or TRBV12-4 and TRBJ2-7; 8 nucleotides align to TRBD1. The CDR3 is 13 amino acids. After removal of 2 bases from V and 9 bases from J, the junction contained 6 bases not matched to a gene. As DNA, the CDR3 is TGTGCCAGCAGTTTACAGGGGGCGACGGGGCAGTACTTC. Its protein is CASSLQGATGQYF.

This clone was detected a few times. V usage is TRBV7-3 and J usage is TRBJ2-1; 8 nucleotides align to TRBD2. The CDR3 is 15 residues long. V lost 5 bases and J lost 8; bases outside the gene matches: 11. CDR1 is SGHTA and CDR2 is FQGTGA in the germline V gene. This CDR3 is CASSPGGLDSDEQFF. The CDR3 region has the DNA TGTGCCAGCAGCCCCGGGGGACTAGACAGCGATGAGCAGTTCTTC.

Here the CDR3 reads CASSIGYDYEQYF. CDR3 bases: TGTGCCAGTAGTATCGGTTATGACTACGAGCAGTACTTC. The chain uses TRBV19 and TRBJ2-7; no definite D call. Trimming removed 3 bases from V and 3 bases from J, with 9 bases in between. CDR1 is LNHDA, CDR2 SQIVND, per germline (reference sequence). The CDR3 covers 13 residues.

This clone was seen a few times. The chain employs TRBV7-9 and TRBJ2-7; D remains unclear. The CDR3 contains 13 residues. Between the trimmed V and J ends, which lost 1 base and 3 bases, there was a span of 7 bases. CDR1 is SEHNR, CDR2 FQNEAQ, per germline (reference sequence). The CDR3 region is CASSLGASYEQYF. CDR3 sequence (DNA): TGTGCCAGCAGCTTAGGTGCCAGCTACGAGCAGTACTTC.

Remarks on this clone: In the same sample, other DNA sequences code for this CDR3. CDR3 nucleotides: TGTGCCAGCTCACCGTCCCAGGGGAGCAATCAGCCCCAGCATTTT. Its protein is CASSPSQGSNQPQHF. V and J are TRBV18 and TRBJ1-5, with a possible D match to TRBD1 (6 bases). This CDR3 is built from 15 residues. CDR1 is KGHSH, CDR2 LQKENI, per germline. The ends were cut back, 3 bases at V and 1 base at J, with 10 bases in the middle. Variable domain in full (rest from reference TRBV18 and TRBJ1-5): NAGVMQNPRHLVRRRGQEARLRCSPMKGHSHVYWYRQLPEEGLKFMVYLQKENIIDESGMPKERFSAEFPKEGPSILRIQQVVRGDSAAYFCASSPSQGSNQPQHFGDGTRLSIL.

This chain links TRBV23-1 with TRBJ1-1, with TRBD1 matching over 9 bases. TRBV23-1 is filed as an ORF, its function uncertain. The CDR3 length is 17 residues. J was trimmed by 1 base and V by 8 bases; bases with no gene match: 14. This CDR3 is CASWNRDRDRPNTEAFF. CDR3 nucleotides: TGCGCCAGCTGGAACCGGGACAGGGATAGGCCGAACACTGAAGCTTTCTTT.

This sequence joins TRBV15 and TRBJ1-6; D unresolved. This CDR3 contains 15 residues. The germline V gene has CDR1 LNHNV and CDR2 YYDKDF (reference sequence). Between the trimmed V and J ends, which lost 0 bases and 7 bases, there was a span of 10 bases. CDR3 bases: TGTGCCACCAGCAGAGAAGCGCAAGGAAATTCACCCCTCCACTTT. Translating it yields CATSREAQGNSPLHF.

The chain recombines TRBV4-2 with TRBJ1-2; no definite D call. The CDR3 covers 11 residues. Per germline, CDR1 LGHNA and CDR2 YNFKEQ. The V end was cut by 0 bases, the J end by 7 bases, with 3 bases between. The CDR3 sequence is CASSQDGGYTF. The DNA for the CDR3 is TGTGCCAGCAGCCAAGACGGTGGCTACACCTTC.

The sample holds a few counts of this clone. The J gene is TRBJ2-7, the V gene TRBV27, with TRBD2 identical over 7 bases. Germline CDR1 and CDR2: MNHEY and SMNVEV (reference sequence). The CDR3 extends over 13 amino acids. With V trimmed by 7 bases and J by 0 bases, 3 bases remained unmatched. This CDR3 is CASKASGSYEQYF. The CDR3 DNA follows: TGTGCCAGCAAAGCTAGCGGCTCCTACGAGCAGTACTTC.

The rearrangement links TRBV11-2 to TRBJ2-3; 8 bases line up with TRBD1. Germline loops: CDR1 SGHAT, CDR2 FQNNGV. The V and J ends lost 5 bases and 6 bases, in that order; junction bases with no gene match: 13. This CDR3 has 16 residues. CDR3 sequence reads: CASSPLSGGIRDTQYF. The DNA of the CDR3 is TGTGCCAGCAGCCCCCTGTCAGGGGGCATAAGGGATACGCAGTATTTT.

The rearrangement joins TRBV18 to TRBJ1-4; D gene uncertain. Trimming stripped 3 bases from V and 8 bases from J, with 13 bases between. The germline gives CDR1 KGHSH, CDR2 LQKENI. CDR3 length: 14 amino acids. The CDR3 loop reads CASSPAIRGEKLFF. CDR3 coding DNA: TGTGCCAGCTCACCTGCGATCAGAGGAGAAAAACTGTTTTTT.

This clone was recorded a few times. This chain links TRBV9 with TRBJ2-2; 7 nucleotides agree with TRBD2. The V gene's germline CDR1 is SGDLS and CDR2 YYNGEE. The CDR3 length is 15 residues. V lost 3 bases and J lost 2; bases outside the gene matches: 4. The CDR3 spells CASSEVAGNTGELFF. CDR3 nucleotides: TGTGCCAGCAGCGAGGTAGCGGGCAACACCGGGGAGCTGTTTTTT.

The chain carries TRBV19 and TRBJ1-3, with D perhaps TRBD1 (5 bases). CDR3 length: 15 amino acids. CDR1 is LNHDA, CDR2 SQIVND, per germline (reference sequence). Trimming removed 2 bases from V and 6 bases from J, with 14 bases in between. The CDR3 sequence is CASSIRRADTNTIYF. CDR3 nucleotide sequence: TGTGCCAGTAGTATAAGGAGGGCGGACACAAACACCATATATTTT.